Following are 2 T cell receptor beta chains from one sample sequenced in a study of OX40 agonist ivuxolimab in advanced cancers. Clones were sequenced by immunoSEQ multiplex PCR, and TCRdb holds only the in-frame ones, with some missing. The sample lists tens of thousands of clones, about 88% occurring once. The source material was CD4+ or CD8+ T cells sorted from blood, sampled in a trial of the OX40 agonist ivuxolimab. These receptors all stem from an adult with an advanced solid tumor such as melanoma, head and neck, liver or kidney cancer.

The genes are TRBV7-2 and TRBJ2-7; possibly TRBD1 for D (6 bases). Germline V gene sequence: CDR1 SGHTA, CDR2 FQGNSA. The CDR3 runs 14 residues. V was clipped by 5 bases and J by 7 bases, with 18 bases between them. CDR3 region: CASSLGQSPSEQYF. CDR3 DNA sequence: TGTGCCAGCAGCCTAGGACAGTCGCCCTCGGAGCAGTACTTC.

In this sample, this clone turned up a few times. The CDR3 DNA follows: TGCAGCGTTGTAGGACAGGCGGGCGGGGAGCTGTTTTTT. This gives the protein CSVVGQAGGELFF. This sequence joins TRBV29-1 and TRBJ2-2; 7 bases map to TRBD1. V lost 4 bases and J lost 7; bases outside the gene matches: 6. There are 13 residues in the CDR3. CDR1 and CDR2 (germline): SQVTM, ANQGSEA.